Here is one T cell receptor (beta chain) with its context. This specimen comes from a study of regulatory and conventional T cells in RAG deficiency. The sorted regulatory T cells were CD4+, CD25-high and CD127-low, with genomic DNA sequenced. CDR3 size: 14 residues. Deletions cut 1 base from V and 7 bases from J, with 12 bases between. Germline CDR1 is LGHNT and CDR2 is FRNRAP. Some clones are missing from TCRdb's copy, which holds only in-frame ones; the method was immunoSEQ multiplex PCR. The table includes about 12,000 clones, around 94% detected once. The sample also formed part of further work on regulatory T cells. That study adds: The PCR used 52 TRBV and 13 TRBJ primers.

Specimen: CD127- CD25+ CD4+ Tregs sorted from blood. The rearrangement uses TRBV12-5 and TRBJ2-3; D gene ambiguous. This clonotype originated in a human donor in good health. The CDR3 sequence is CASGLENGLNTQYF. The CDR3 DNA reads as TGTGCTAGTGGTTTGGAGAACGGTCTGAATACGCAGTATTTT.